This T cell receptor (beta chain) is from a study of blood T cell repertoires in COVID-19. The CDR3 consists of 14 residues. From germline, CDR1 is KGHSH and CDR2 LQKENI. With 5 bases removed from V and 2 bases from J, the gap between germline ends came to 13 bases. Authors' analysis steps: Reference gene primer amplification yielded estimated nucleated cell counts. Using immunoSEQ multiplex PCR, the repertoire was profiled, and TCRdb retains in-frame clones only, with some absent. The DNA was the basis for D and trimming; V, J and clone size are from that table. The sample has 70,000 or so clones, more than 80% seen once.

The sample was peripheral blood. V and J are TRBV18 and TRBJ2-7; a weak D match, TRBD2 (6 bases). The receptor's source is a woman over 75 with active COVID-19. The CDR3 loop reads CASSSTGGTYEQYF. The DNA of the CDR3 is TGTGCCAGCTCATCAACAGGAGGGACCTACGAGCAGTACTTC.